The 15 T cell receptor beta chains given below trace back to one sample, sequenced in a study of cytomegalovirus exposure and HLA in healthy donors. The primer mix had 60 Vbeta and 13 Jbeta primers. TCRdb's table, derived via immunoSEQ multiplex PCR, lists solely in-frame clones and lacks some. Of 180,000 or so clones listed, under 85% are singletons. The sequencing input was PBMCs. These receptors were taken from a male donor in good health and CMV-seronegative.

CDR3 DNA sequence: TGTGCCAGCTCATCGGACAGCAGGACCTATGCCGGGTTTGAATTCCCTACTGAAGCTTTCTTT. Its protein is CASSSDSRTYAGFEFPTEAFF. The chain carries TRBV18 and TRBJ1-1; D is possibly TRBD1 (6 bases). This CDR3 has 21 amino acids. V lost 5 bases, J lost 5 bases, and 36 bases lay in between. Per the germline V gene, CDR1 is KGHSH and CDR2 is LQKENI.

The sample holds a few counts of this clone. This chain links TRBV30 with TRBJ2-7; D perhaps matches TRBD1 (6 bases). CDR3 length: 12 residues. In germline, CDR1 is GTSNPN, CDR2 SVGIG (reference sequence). V was pared by 3 bases and J by 2 bases, with 8 bases between. CDR3 bases: TGTGCCTGGAGCAGGGGCCCCTACGAGCAGTACTTC. It translates to CAWSRGPYEQYF.

The chain is built from TRBV9 and TRBJ1-6, with D hard to call. Trimming stripped 7 bases from V and 0 bases from J, with 11 bases between. This CDR3 has 15 amino acids. Germline CDR1 and CDR2: SGDLS and YYNGEE. The CDR3 spells CASSSRSSYNSPLHF. CDR3 coding DNA: TGTGCCAGCTCTAGCAGGAGCTCCTATAATTCACCCCTCCACTTT.

The gene calls are TRBV30 and TRBJ2-3; 10 bases map to TRBD2. Trimming removed 2 bases from V and 2 bases from J; junction bases left unmatched: 4. This CDR3 has 15 amino acids. Germline CDR1 reads GTSNPN; CDR2 reads SVGIG (reference sequence). The CDR3 protein is CAWSLTSGHTDTQYF. CDR3 bases: TGTGCCTGGAGTTTGACTAGCGGGCACACAGATACGCAGTATTTT.

Remarks on this clone: At one end, the junction sequence differs from germline, possibly due to a read error. The J gene is TRBJ1-1, the V gene TRBV5-8, with D possibly being TRBD1 (6 bases). CDR1 and CDR2 (germline): SGHTS, YDEGEE. The CDR3 spans 13 residues. DNA of the CDR3: TGTGCCAGCAGCCATACGGACAGCCTATTAGCCTATTTT. Residues: CASSHTDSLLAYF.

For this clone: The same CDR3 also results from other DNA sequences found in this sample. The chain uses TRBV5-1 and TRBJ1-1; a possible D gene is TRBD1 (6 bases). This CDR3 comprises 14 residues. Trimming removed 2 bases from V and 0 bases from J, with 8 bases in between. The germline V gene has CDR1 SGHRS and CDR2 YFSETQ. The CDR3 bases are TGCGCCAGCAGCTTAGACAGGCTGAACACTGAAGCTTTCTTT. Translating it yields CASSLDRLNTEAFF. The variable domain in full, with the rest retrieved from reference TRBV5-1 and TRBJ1-1, is KAGVTQTPRYLIKTRGQQVTLSCSPISGHRSVSWYQQTPGQGLQFLFEYFSETQRNKGNFPGRFSGRQFSNSRSEMNVSTLELGDSALYLCASSLDRLNTEAFFGQGTRLTVV.

There are a few counts of this clone. The chain has TRBV15 and TRBJ1-1; D remains ambiguous. The CDR3 runs 14 residues. V gave up 0 bases and J gave up 4 bases, with 9 bases separating them. Germline loops: CDR1 LNHNV, CDR2 YYDKDF (reference sequence). CDR3 protein: CATSREFDSTEAFF. CDR3 bases: TGTGCCACCAGCAGAGAATTTGACTCCACTGAAGCTTTCTTT.

The chain is built from TRBV9 and TRBJ1-6; maybe TRBD1 (5 bases). In germline, CDR1 is SGDLS, CDR2 YYNGEE. The CDR3 extends over 13 amino acids. V dropped 3 bases and J dropped 9 bases, with 10 bases sitting between them. Written as DNA, the CDR3 is TGTGCCAGCAGCGCTGGGGCTGGTTCACCCCTCCACTTT. Amino acids: CASSAGAGSPLHF.

This chain connects TRBV28 to TRBJ2-1; 9 positions match TRBD2. The CDR3 is made up of 12 amino acids. J was trimmed by 7 bases and V by 9 bases; bases with no gene match: 4. Looked up from germline, CDR1 is MDHEN and CDR2 is SYDVKM. CDR3 nucleotides: TGTGCCAGTACGACTAGCGGAAATGAGCAGTTCTTC. Residues: CASTTSGNEQFF.

The chain combines TRBV28 with TRBJ1-5; a possible D gene is TRBD1 (5 bases). V was trimmed by 3 bases and J by 5 bases, leaving 11 bases between them. Germline values: CDR1 MDHEN, CDR2 SYDVKM. This CDR3 has 14 residues. CDR3 sequence (DNA): TGTGCCAGCAGTTTGTCGGGGGATGATCAGCCCCAGCATTTT. Its protein is CASSLSGDDQPQHF.

V gene TRBV28 combines with J gene TRBJ1-5; TRBD1 matches at 7 bases. The CDR3 has 18 residues. The ends lost 5 bases at V and 0 bases at J; junction bases unmatched: 13. Germline V CDR1 and CDR2: MDHEN, SYDVKM. CDR3 bases: TGTGCCAGCAGTCCACTAAAGACAGGGAGAATTAGCAATCAGCCCCAGCATTTT. Its translation is CASSPLKTGRISNQPQHF.

The rearrangement links TRBV5-6 to TRBJ1-3; 8 nucleotides align to TRBD1. The CDR3 is 16 amino acids. Looked up from germline, CDR1 is SGHDT and CDR2 is YYEEEE. After removal of 5 bases from V and 6 bases from J, the junction contained 13 bases not matched to a gene. The CDR3 coding sequence is TGTGCCAGCAGTTGGGGATTACAACAGGGGGAAAACACCATATATTTT. It is translated as CASSWGLQQGENTIYF.

The chain has TRBV7-2 and TRBJ2-3; D ambiguous. This CDR3 contains 14 residues. CDR1 and CDR2 (germline): SGHTA, FQGNSA. Trimming stripped 1 base from V and 4 bases from J, with 9 bases between. CDR3 residues: CASSLDSPPDTQYF. Written as DNA, the CDR3 is TGTGCCAGCAGCTTAGACTCCCCTCCAGATACGCAGTATTTT.

This chain links TRBV6-5 with TRBJ2-5, with 8 bases matching TRBD1. The CDR3 has 12 residues. Trimming removed 5 bases from V and 7 bases from J; junction bases left unmatched: 3. Germline V gives CDR1 MNHEY, CDR2 SVGAGI. CDR3 DNA: TGTGCCAGCAGTCAGGGGGCTGGGACCCAGTACTTC. Amino acids: CASSQGAGTQYF.

This clone has a handful of counts. CDR3 bases: TGTGCCAGCAGCTTGGAGGCAGGGGACAGCACGCAGTATTTT. It specifies CASSLEAGDSTQYF. This sequence joins TRBV5-4 and TRBJ2-3; 7 nucleotides line up with TRBD1. Germline V lookup: CDR1 SGHNT, CDR2 YYREEE (reference sequence). With V trimmed by 0 bases and J by 9 bases, 7 bases remained unmatched. This CDR3 is built from 14 residues.